What follows are 22 T cell receptor beta chains derived from one specimen sequenced in a study of T-cell reconstitution after alpha-beta-depleted transplantation in children. Preparation of the TCRbeta library involved a method that used unique molecular identifiers. TCRdb reprocessed the PCR reads with MiXCR, giving one entry per CDR3 protein. The sample lists about 170,000 distinct CDR3 sequences; over 8.5% were seen once. Specimen: PBMCs, collected before TCRalphabeta/CD19-depleted stem cell transplant. These receptors were collected from a boy under 10 years old with acute myeloid leukemia, due to receive a stem cell transplant.

This clonotype occurred many times. The gene calls are TRBV19 and TRBJ2-5; D may correspond to TRBD1 or TRBD2 (5 bases each). Looked up from germline, CDR1 is LNHDA and CDR2 is SQIVND (reference sequence). V lost 6 bases, J lost 4 bases, and 12 bases lay in between. This CDR3 spans 13 amino acids. CDR3 nucleotides: TGTGCCAGTAGGGTCGGGACCAGAGAGACCCAGTACTTC. Translating gives CASRVGTRETQYF.

The gene calls are TRBV19 and TRBJ2-2, with D unresolved. Germline V gene sequence: CDR1 LNHDA, CDR2 SQIVND (reference sequence). The CDR3 sequence is 16 residues long. Trimming shortened V by 3 bases and J by 4 bases, and 15 bases separated the two germline ends. In nucleotides, the CDR3 is TGTGCCAGTAGTATTGGTACGGGTCAAGGCACCGGGGAGCTGTTTTTT. Translated, it gives CASSIGTGQGTGELFF.

The table lists this clonotype with many counts. The CDR3 is CSAPTPRPGEGWHMNTEAFF. The CDR3 nucleotides are TGCAGTGCTCCCACCCCCCGACCAGGGGAGGGCTGGCACATGAACACTGAAGCTTTCTTT. The chain employs TRBV20-1 and TRBJ1-1; the D gene is possibly TRBD1 (6 bases). V lost 5 bases, J lost 0 bases, and 31 bases lay in between. The CDR3 extends over 20 amino acids. In germline, CDR1 is DFQATT, CDR2 SNEGSKA (reference sequence).

The sample holds many counts of this clonotype. The J gene is TRBJ2-7, the V gene TRBV5-6; 9 bases map to TRBD2. This CDR3 spans 15 amino acids. Germline lookup yields CDR1 SGHDT and CDR2 YYEEEE. The V and J ends lost 2 bases and 1 base, in that order; junction bases with no gene match: 4. CDR3 sequence (DNA): TGTGCCAGCAGCTTCGGACTAGCGAATTCCTACGAGCAGTACTTC. Protein product: CASSFGLANSYEQYF.

This clonotype was counted many times. The rearrangement joins TRBV24-1 to TRBJ2-2, with 9 bases lining up with TRBD1. CDR3 length: 17 amino acids. Germline values: CDR1 KGHDR, CDR2 SFDVKD. The V gene end was trimmed by 9 bases and the J gene end by 7 bases; junction bases not matched to a gene: 17. For the CDR3, the DNA is TGTGCCACCCTCAAAGGTGTATCACAGGGGGCGATCGGGGAGCTGTTTTTT. This gives the protein CATLKGVSQGAIGELFF.

The chain combines TRBV29-1 with TRBJ2-2; D is unclear. Germline V lookup: CDR1 SQVTM, CDR2 ANQGSEA. This CDR3 is built from 13 residues. V was cut by 0 bases and J by 6 bases, with 8 bases left in between. CDR3 amino acids: CSVEDQLAGELFF. In DNA form, the CDR3 reads TGCAGCGTTGAAGATCAGCTAGCCGGGGAGCTGTTTTTT.

This clonotype was found many times. For the CDR3, the DNA is TGTGCCAGCAGCTTAGATTCAGGGCTAGCGGGAGTTCTCCCGCAGTTCTTC. Amino acid sequence: CASSLDSGLAGVLPQFF. The chain links TRBV11-2 to TRBJ2-1; 10 nucleotides agree with TRBD2. This CDR3 region has 17 residues. V lost 0 bases, J lost 12 bases, and 14 bases stayed unmatched. CDR1 and CDR2 (germline): SGHAT, FQNNGV. Full variable domain (rest looked up from reference TRBV11-2 and TRBJ2-1): EAGVAQSPRYKIIEKRQSVAFWCNPISGHATLYWYQQILGQGPKLLIQFQNNGVVDDSQLPKDRFSAERLKGVDSTLKIQPAKLEDSAVYLCASSLDSGLAGVLPQFFGPGTRLTVL.

This clonotype was counted ten times or more. The chain recombines TRBV6-5 with TRBJ2-1; D unclear. CDR1 is MNHEY and CDR2 is SVGAGI in the germline V gene. V lost 2 bases, J lost 0 bases, and 11 bases lay in between. This CDR3 is built from 16 residues. The CDR3 protein is CASSYIGSTSYNEQFF. The CDR3 DNA sequence: TGTGCCAGCAGTTACATCGGGTCGACCTCCTACAATGAGCAGTTCTTC.

This clonotype was counted at least ten times. The rearrangement uses TRBV7-2 and TRBJ1-4; a possible D gene is TRBD1 (5 bases). The CDR3 is made up of 16 amino acids. In germline, CDR1 is SGHTA, CDR2 FQGNSA. With 4 bases removed from V and 0 bases from J, the gap between germline ends came to 12 bases. Here the CDR3 reads CASSSGLHATNEKLFF. Written as DNA, the CDR3 is TGTGCCAGCAGCTCGGGACTGCATGCAACTAATGAAAAACTGTTTTTT.

This clonotype was detected a few times. This chain joins TRBV20-1 and TRBJ1-5; maybe TRBD1 (5 bases). Germline lookup yields CDR1 DFQATT and CDR2 SNEGSKA (reference sequence). The ends were cut back, 6 bases at V and 11 bases at J, with 14 bases in the middle. The CDR3 sequence is 11 residues long. The CDR3 here is CSAPRGGSQHF. The CDR3, as DNA: TGCAGTGCACCCCGGGGGGGGTCCCAGCATTTT.

The sample holds many counts of this clonotype. The genes are TRBV20-1 and TRBJ1-2; the D is unclear. Germline CDR1 and CDR2: DFQATT and SNEGSKA (reference sequence). V was clipped by 7 bases and J by 4 bases, with 10 bases between them. CDR3 length: 11 residues. CDR3 sequence: CSVTRGYGYTF. The CDR3, as DNA: TGCAGTGTCACCCGGGGCTATGGCTACACCTTC.

The rearrangement joins TRBV30 to TRBJ2-2; TRBD2 might be the D (5 bases). CDR3 length: 14 residues. The germline gives CDR1 GTSNPN, CDR2 SVGIG (reference sequence). V was cut by 2 bases and J by 4 bases, with 11 bases left in between. The DNA of the CDR3 is TGTGCCTGGAGTAGTCTAGCTGGCACCGGGGAGCTGTTTTTT. As protein: CAWSSLAGTGELFF.

This clonotype was observed many times. The rearrangement joins TRBV12-3 or TRBV12-4 to TRBJ2-7; the match to TRBD2 covers 9 bases. This CDR3 comprises 14 residues. V shed 2 bases, J shed 2 bases, and the junction held 1 base outside the gene matches. Written as DNA, the CDR3 is TGTGCCAGCAGTTTAAGACTAGCGGCCTACGAGCAGTACTTC. This translates into CASSLRLAAYEQYF.

Concerning this clonotype itself: A junction end diverges from the germline sequence, so it may reflect a read error. This chain connects TRBV25-1 to TRBJ2-2; D call uncertain. This CDR3 spans 12 amino acids. CDR1 and CDR2 from the germline V gene are MGHDK and SYGVNS. CDR3 amino acids: CACSENTGELFF. The CDR3 DNA sequence: TGTGCCTGCAGTGAGAACACCGGGGAGCTGTTTTTT.

This clonotype was seen ten or more times. The chain uses TRBV2 and TRBJ1-5; no clear D gene. The CDR3 length is 14 residues. Germline V gene lookup returns CDR1 SNHLY and CDR2 FYNNEI. The V end lost 5 bases, the J end lost 4 bases, and 12 bases lay between the germline ends. CDR3: CASSSDGRNQPQHF. The CDR3 nucleotides read TGTGCCAGCAGTTCGGACGGAAGAAATCAGCCCCAGCATTTT. Based on the CDR3 plus reference TRBV2 and TRBJ1-5, the full variable domain is EPEVTQTPSHQVTQMGQEVILRCVPISNHLYFYWYRQILGQKVEFLVSFYNNEISEKSEIFDDQFSVERPDGSNFTLKIRSTKLEDSAMYFCASSSDGRNQPQHFGDGTRLSIL.

This clonotype was observed many times. The V and J genes are TRBV5-1 and TRBJ2-3; 7 positions match TRBD1. The CDR3 extends over 14 amino acids. Germline CDR1 SGHRS, CDR2 YFSETQ. V shed 7 bases and J 1 base; nucleotides not matched to a gene: 6. The CDR3 spells CASSRGYGTDTQYF. Written as DNA, the CDR3 is TGCGCCAGCTCCAGGGGGTACGGCACAGATACGCAGTATTTT.

This clonotype was found many times. CDR3 protein: CASSLVGEQGGQFF. CDR3 DNA sequence: TGCGCCAGCAGCTTGGTTGGTGAGCAGGGTGGGCAGTTCTTC. J is TRBJ2-1 and V is TRBV5-1; D may be TRBD1 (5 bases). CDR1 SGHRS and CDR2 YFSETQ come from the germline V gene. V was pared by 0 bases and J by 12 bases, with 16 bases between. CDR3 size: 14 residues.

Many counts were recorded for this clonotype. This chain connects TRBV5-1 to TRBJ2-3; the D gene is possibly TRBD1 (5 bases). The V gene lost 2 bases and the J gene lost 5 bases, with 6 bases spanning the gap. Germline CDR1 reads SGHRS; CDR2 reads YFSETQ. There are 12 residues in the CDR3. The CDR3 is CASSLGVDTQYF. The CDR3 bases are TGCGCCAGCAGCTTAGGGGTAGATACGCAGTATTTT.

This clonotype came up many times. The chain is built from TRBV20-1 and TRBJ1-5; perhaps TRBD1 as D (5 bases). V lost 6 bases to trimming and J lost 4 bases, with 16 bases between them. In germline, CDR1 is DFQATT, CDR2 SNEGSKA (reference sequence). CDR3 length: 14 residues. DNA of the CDR3: TGCAGTGCCAGCAGGGAGTGGGCAAATCAGCCCCAGCATTTT. The encoded protein is CSASREWANQPQHF.

At least ten counts were recorded for this clonotype. The chain uses TRBV20-1 and TRBJ1-4; D remains unclear. The CDR3 extends over 15 amino acids. V shed 0 bases and J shed 6 bases, with 14 bases lying between them. Looked up from germline, CDR1 is DFQATT and CDR2 is SNEGSKA (reference sequence). CDR3 sequence reads: CSARDGVTGDEKLFF. The CDR3 coding sequence is TGCAGTGCTAGAGATGGGGTAACTGGGGATGAAAAACTGTTTTTT.

The sample holds many counts of this clonotype. CDR3 bases: TGCAGTGCCCAAAGGGGAGGCGAAAAACTGTTTTTT. Translating it yields CSAQRGGEKLFF. The rearrangement joins TRBV20-1 to TRBJ1-4; the D gene is possibly TRBD1 (5 bases). Germline CDR1 and CDR2: DFQATT and SNEGSKA (reference sequence). This CDR3 region has 12 residues. V lost 6 bases, J lost 8 bases, and 13 bases lay in between.

This clonotype was counted at least ten times. This rearrangement joins TRBV3-1 to TRBJ1-2; D unresolved. Trimming shortened V by 0 bases and J by 4 bases, and 9 bases separated the two germline ends. This CDR3 has 14 amino acids. Germline V gene lookup returns CDR1 LGHDT and CDR2 YNNKEL (reference sequence). CDR3 nucleotides: TGTGCCAGCAGCCAAGACCCAACAGCCTATGGCTACACCTTC. Translation: CASSQDPTAYGYTF.